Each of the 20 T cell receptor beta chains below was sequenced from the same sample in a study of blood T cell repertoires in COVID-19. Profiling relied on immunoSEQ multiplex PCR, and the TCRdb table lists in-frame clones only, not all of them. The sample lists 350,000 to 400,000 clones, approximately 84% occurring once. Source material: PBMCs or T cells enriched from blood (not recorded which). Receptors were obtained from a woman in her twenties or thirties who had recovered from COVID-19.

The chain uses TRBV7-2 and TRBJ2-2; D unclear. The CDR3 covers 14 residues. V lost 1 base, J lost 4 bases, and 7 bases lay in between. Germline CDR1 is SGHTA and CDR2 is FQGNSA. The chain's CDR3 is CASSLGIGTGELFF. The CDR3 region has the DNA TGTGCCAGCAGCTTAGGAATCGGCACCGGGGAGCTGTTTTTT.

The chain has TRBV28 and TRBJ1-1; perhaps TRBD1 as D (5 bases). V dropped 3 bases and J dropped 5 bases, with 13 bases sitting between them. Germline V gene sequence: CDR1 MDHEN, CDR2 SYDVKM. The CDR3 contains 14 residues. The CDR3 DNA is TGTGCCAGCAGTTTTCCTCTACAGGTTACTGAAGCTTTCTTT. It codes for CASSFPLQVTEAFF.

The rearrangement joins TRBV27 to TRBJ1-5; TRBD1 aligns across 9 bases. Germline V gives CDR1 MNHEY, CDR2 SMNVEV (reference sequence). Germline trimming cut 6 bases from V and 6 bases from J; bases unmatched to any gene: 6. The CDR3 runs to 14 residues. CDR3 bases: TGTGCCAGCAGCCTGGACAGGGGCGGTCAGCCCCAGCATTTT. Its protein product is CASSLDRGGQPQHF.

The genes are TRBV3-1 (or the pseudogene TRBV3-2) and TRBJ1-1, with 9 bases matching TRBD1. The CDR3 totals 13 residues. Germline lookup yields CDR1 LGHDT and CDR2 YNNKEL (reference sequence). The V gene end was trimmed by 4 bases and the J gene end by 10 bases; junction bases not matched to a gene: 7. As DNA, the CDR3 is TGTGCCAGCAGCCGCGAAGGACAGGGGCCAGCTTTCTTT. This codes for CASSREGQGPAFF.

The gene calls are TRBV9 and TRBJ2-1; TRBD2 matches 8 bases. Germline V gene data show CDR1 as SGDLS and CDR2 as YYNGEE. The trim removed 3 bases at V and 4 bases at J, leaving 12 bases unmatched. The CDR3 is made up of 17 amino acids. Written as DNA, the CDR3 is TGTGCCAGCAGCGGTAGCGGGGCCCTTGGACCTTACAATGAGCAGTTCTTC. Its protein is CASSGSGALGPYNEQFF.

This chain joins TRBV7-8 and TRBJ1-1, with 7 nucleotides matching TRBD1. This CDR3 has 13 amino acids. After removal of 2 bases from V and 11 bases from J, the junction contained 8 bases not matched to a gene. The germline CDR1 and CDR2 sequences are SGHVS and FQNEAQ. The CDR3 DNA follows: TGTGCCAGCAGCTTACAGGGGGTGGAAAGGGCTTTCTTT. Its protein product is CASSLQGVERAFF.

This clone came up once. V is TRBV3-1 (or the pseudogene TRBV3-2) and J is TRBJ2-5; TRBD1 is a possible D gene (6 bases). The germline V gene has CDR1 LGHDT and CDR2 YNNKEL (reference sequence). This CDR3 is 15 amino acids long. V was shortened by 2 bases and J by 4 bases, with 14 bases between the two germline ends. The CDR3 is CASSQTSGVLETQYF. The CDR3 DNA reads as TGTGCCAGCAGCCAAACCTCAGGGGTTTTAGAGACCCAGTACTTC.

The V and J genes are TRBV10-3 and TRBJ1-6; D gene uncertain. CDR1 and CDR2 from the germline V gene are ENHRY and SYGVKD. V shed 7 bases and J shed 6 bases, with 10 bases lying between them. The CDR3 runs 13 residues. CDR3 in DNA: TGTGCCATCAAAGTGGGAGGTAATTCACCCCTCCACTTT. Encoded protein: CAIKVGGNSPLHF.

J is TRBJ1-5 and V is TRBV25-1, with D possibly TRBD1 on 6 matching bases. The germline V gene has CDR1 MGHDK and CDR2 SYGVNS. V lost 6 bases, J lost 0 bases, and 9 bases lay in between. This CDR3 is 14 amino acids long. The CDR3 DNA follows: TGTGCCAGCAGCGAGGGGGTTAGCAATCAGCCCCAGCATTTT. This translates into CASSEGVSNQPQHF.

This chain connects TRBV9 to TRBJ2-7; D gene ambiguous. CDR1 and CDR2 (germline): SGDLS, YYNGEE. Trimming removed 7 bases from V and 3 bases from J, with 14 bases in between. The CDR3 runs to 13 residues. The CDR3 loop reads CASSSATGYEQYF. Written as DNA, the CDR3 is TGTGCCAGCTCCTCGGCAACGGGCTACGAGCAGTACTTC.

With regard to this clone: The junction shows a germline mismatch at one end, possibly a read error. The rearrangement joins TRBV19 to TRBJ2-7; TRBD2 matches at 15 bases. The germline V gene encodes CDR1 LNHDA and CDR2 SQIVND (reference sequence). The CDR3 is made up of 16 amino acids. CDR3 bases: TGTGCCAGTAGTGCAGGACTAGCGGGAGGGTCCTGCGAGCAGTACTTC. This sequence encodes CASSAGLAGGSCEQYF.

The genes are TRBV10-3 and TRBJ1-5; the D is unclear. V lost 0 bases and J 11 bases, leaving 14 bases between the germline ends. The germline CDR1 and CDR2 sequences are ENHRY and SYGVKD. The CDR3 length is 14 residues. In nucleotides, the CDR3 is TGTGCCATCAGTGAGTCCGGAACAGCGGTTTCCCAGCATTTT. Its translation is CAISESGTAVSQHF.

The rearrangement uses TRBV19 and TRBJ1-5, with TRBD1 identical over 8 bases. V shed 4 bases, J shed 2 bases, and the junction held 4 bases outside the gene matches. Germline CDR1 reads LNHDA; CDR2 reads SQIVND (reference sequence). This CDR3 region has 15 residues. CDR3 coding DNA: TGTGCCAGTAGTACTCAGGGGGCTGGCAATCAGCCCCAGCATTTT. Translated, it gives CASSTQGAGNQPQHF.

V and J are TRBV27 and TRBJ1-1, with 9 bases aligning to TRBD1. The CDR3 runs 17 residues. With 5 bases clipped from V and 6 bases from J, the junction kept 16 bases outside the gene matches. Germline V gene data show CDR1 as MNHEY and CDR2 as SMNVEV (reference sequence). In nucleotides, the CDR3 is TGTGCCAGCAGTCTTGAGGTACCGGGACAGGGTTTGTCTGAAGCTTTCTTT. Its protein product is CASSLEVPGQGLSEAFF.

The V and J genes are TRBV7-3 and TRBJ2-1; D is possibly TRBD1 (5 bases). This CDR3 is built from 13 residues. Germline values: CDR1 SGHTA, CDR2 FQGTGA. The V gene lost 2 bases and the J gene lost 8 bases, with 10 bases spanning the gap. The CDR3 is CASSLLVGDEQFF. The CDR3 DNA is TGTGCCAGCAGCTTATTGGTAGGGGATGAGCAGTTCTTC.

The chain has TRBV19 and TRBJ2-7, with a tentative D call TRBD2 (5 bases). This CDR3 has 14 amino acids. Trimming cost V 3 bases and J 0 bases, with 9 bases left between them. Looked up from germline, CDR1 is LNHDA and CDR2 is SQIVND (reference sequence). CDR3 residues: CASSMSGPSYEQYF. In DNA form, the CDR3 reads TGTGCCAGTAGTATGAGCGGTCCCTCCTACGAGCAGTACTTC.

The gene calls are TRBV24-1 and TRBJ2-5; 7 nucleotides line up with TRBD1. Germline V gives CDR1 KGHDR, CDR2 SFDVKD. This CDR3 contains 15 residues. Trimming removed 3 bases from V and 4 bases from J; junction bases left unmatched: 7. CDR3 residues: CATSDLADRVETQYF. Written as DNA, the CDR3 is TGTGCCACCAGTGATCTAGCCGACAGGGTAGAGACCCAGTACTTC.

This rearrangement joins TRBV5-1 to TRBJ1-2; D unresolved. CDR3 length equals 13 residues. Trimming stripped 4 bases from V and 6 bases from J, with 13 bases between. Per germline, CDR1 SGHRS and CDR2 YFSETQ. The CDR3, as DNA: TGCGCCAGCAGCCCCGCCGGGTTGGATGGCTACACCTTC. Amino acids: CASSPAGLDGYTF. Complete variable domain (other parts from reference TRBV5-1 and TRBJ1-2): KAGVTQTPRYLIKTRGQQVTLSCSPISGHRSVSWYQQTPGQGLQFLFEYFSETQRNKGNFPGRFSGRQFSNSRSEMNVSTLELGDSALYLCASSPAGLDGYTFGSGTRLTVV.

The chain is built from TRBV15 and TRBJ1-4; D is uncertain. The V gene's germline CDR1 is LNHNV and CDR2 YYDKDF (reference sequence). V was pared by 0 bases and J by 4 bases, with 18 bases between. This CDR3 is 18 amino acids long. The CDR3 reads CATSRDLHSGISNEKLFF. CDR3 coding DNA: TGTGCCACCAGCAGAGATCTGCACAGCGGAATCAGTAATGAAAAACTGTTTTTT. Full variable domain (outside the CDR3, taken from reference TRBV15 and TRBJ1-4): DAMVIQNPRYQVTQFGKPVTLSCSQTLNHNVMYWYQQKSSQAPKLLFHYYDKDFNNEADTPDNFQSRRPNTSFCFLDIRSPGLGDTAMYLCATSRDLHSGISNEKLFFGSGTQLSVL.

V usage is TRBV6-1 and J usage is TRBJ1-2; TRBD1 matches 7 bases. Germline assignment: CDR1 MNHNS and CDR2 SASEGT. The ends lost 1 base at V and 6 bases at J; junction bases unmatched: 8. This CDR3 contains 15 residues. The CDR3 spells CASSEEEGGANGYTF. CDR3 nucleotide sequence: TGTGCCAGCAGTGAAGAAGAAGGGGGCGCAAATGGCTACACCTTC.